The 27 T cell receptor beta chains listed next were all sequenced from one sample in a study of TIL therapy for anti-PD-1-resistant metastatic lung cancer. The immunoSEQ assay was v3. Generated by immunoSEQ multiplex PCR, the TCRdb table keeps only in-frame clones and is missing some. Of 16,000 or so clones listed, 70% to 85% are singletons. This sample's time point: pre-treatment sample, taken before nivolumab and TIL therapy. Sequenced here: blood, sampled at baseline. The receptor source for this set is a person between 25 and 79 years old with non-small cell lung cancer.

Only one count was recorded for this clone. Germline and junction disagree at one end, which may indicate a read error. The chain joins TRBV5-6 to TRBJ2-7, with no clear D. Germline loops: CDR1 SGHDT, CDR2 YYEEEE. CDR3 length: 15 amino acids. The CDR3 DNA reads TGTGCCAGCAGCCCAGCTCCCAGCCCCTCCCACGAGCAGTACTTC. Its protein is CASSPAPSPSHEQYF.

This clone turned up a few times. The chain combines TRBV7-9 with TRBJ2-6, with D possibly matching TRBD1 (6 bases). V lost 4 bases and J lost 4, with 17 bases in between. CDR3 size: 17 residues. Germline V lookup: CDR1 SEHNR, CDR2 FQNEAQ (reference sequence). The CDR3 protein is CASSSGVRGTGANVLTF. CDR3 in DNA: TGTGCCAGCAGCTCCGGGGTCAGGGGCACCGGGGCCAACGTCCTGACTTTC.

The chain links TRBV28 to TRBJ2-7, with D possibly called TRBD1 or TRBD2 (5 bases each). From germline, CDR1 is MDHEN and CDR2 SYDVKM. This CDR3 spans 14 amino acids. Trimming left V 6 bases short and J 6 bases short, with 18 bases between. This CDR3 is CASSWGRVVGEQYF. CDR3 bases: TGTGCCAGCAGCTGGGGACGGGTAGTCGGCGAGCAGTACTTC.

The chain employs TRBV5-5 and TRBJ1-5; 10 nucleotides align to TRBD1. Germline trimming cut 4 bases from V and 0 bases from J; bases unmatched to any gene: 13. Germline V lookup: CDR1 SGHKS, CDR2 YYEKEE (reference sequence). The length of the CDR3 is 19 residues. The CDR3 reads CASSPRGQGVDYSNQPQHF. DNA of the CDR3: TGTGCCAGCAGCCCCCGAGGACAGGGGGTGGACTATAGCAATCAGCCCCAGCATTTT.

CDR3 DNA sequence: TGCGCCAGCAGCCAGGATATTGGGGAGTACGAGCAGTACTTC. It yields the protein CASSQDIGEYEQYF. The chain recombines TRBV4-3 with TRBJ2-7, with D possibly TRBD2 on 5 matching bases. From germline, CDR1 is LGHNA and CDR2 YSLEER. The CDR3 runs to 14 residues. With 3 bases removed from V and 4 bases from J, the gap between germline ends came to 13 bases.

The genes are TRBV7-9 and TRBJ2-3, with D possibly being TRBD2 (6 bases). CDR1 is SEHNR, CDR2 FQNEAQ, per germline (reference sequence). CDR3 size: 12 residues. V lost 7 bases and J 4 bases, leaving 9 bases between the germline ends. Here the CDR3 reads CASTGGSDTQYF. The CDR3 coding sequence is TGTGCCAGCACCGGGGGATCAGATACGCAGTATTTT.

The chain employs TRBV2 and TRBJ2-2, with 8 bases aligning to TRBD2. Per the germline V gene, CDR1 is SNHLY and CDR2 is FYNNEI. V lost 6 bases and J lost 5; bases outside the gene matches: 5. The CDR3 runs to 14 residues. The CDR3 nucleotides are TGTGCCAGCAGGGGACTAGGTCCTACCGGGGAGCTGTTTTTT. It codes for CASRGLGPTGELFF.

This clone was observed a single time. The chain uses TRBV9 and TRBJ2-3; D gene unclear. The CDR3 contains 15 residues. The V gene's germline CDR1 is SGDLS and CDR2 YYNGEE. Trimming took off 2 bases at V and 0 bases at J, with 10 bases between the two ends. In nucleotides, the CDR3 is TGTGCCAGCAGCGTGTATAGTTCTAGCACAGATACGCAGTATTTT. This translates into CASSVYSSSTDTQYF.

As DNA, the CDR3 is TGTGCCAGTAGTTCACAGGGCCTAGAGACCCAGTACTTC. Translation: CASSSQGLETQYF. This rearrangement joins TRBV19 to TRBJ2-5; tentative D call: TRBD1 (6 bases). Per germline, CDR1 LNHDA and CDR2 SQIVND (reference sequence). V shed 5 bases and J shed 4 bases, with 11 bases lying between them. This CDR3 comprises 13 residues.

This clone has more than one count but fewer than ten. This chain uses TRBV6-1 with TRBJ1-6; D uncertain. Germline V lookup: CDR1 MNHNS, CDR2 SASEGT. This CDR3 is built from 13 residues. Trimming stripped 0 bases from V and 9 bases from J, with 6 bases between. CDR3 amino acids: CASSEAETSPLHF. The CDR3 nucleotides read TGTGCCAGCAGTGAAGCGGAGACTTCACCCCTCCACTTT.

The chain links TRBV6-6 to TRBJ1-1; D unresolved. V lost 7 bases and J lost 2, with 14 bases in between. The CDR3 totals 14 residues. CDR1 is MNHNY and CDR2 is SVGAGI in the germline V gene (reference sequence). The CDR3 is CASNRAGINTEAFF. CDR3 sequence (DNA): TGTGCCAGCAACCGGGCGGGGATCAACACTGAAGCTTTCTTT.

The chain links TRBV19 to TRBJ2-2, with no clear D. Germline V gene data show CDR1 as LNHDA and CDR2 as SQIVND (reference sequence). V gave up 3 bases and J gave up 3 bases, with 8 bases separating them. The CDR3 has 14 amino acids. DNA for the CDR3: TGTGCCAGTAGTATTTGGCAGGACACCGGGGAGCTGTTTTTT. Its translation is CASSIWQDTGELFF.

The chain combines TRBV30 with TRBJ2-3; 8 positions agree with TRBD2. The CDR3 is made up of 14 amino acids. The junction had 11 bases not matched to a gene; V was cut back by 8 bases and J by 4 bases. Germline V gene lookup returns CDR1 GTSNPN and CDR2 SVGIG (reference sequence). The CDR3 DNA sequence: TGTGCCAGTTCCGGGACTAGAGGGTCAGATACGCAGTATTTT. Translating gives CASSGTRGSDTQYF. Full variable domain (rest looked up from reference TRBV30 and TRBJ2-3): SQTIHQWPATLVQPVGSPLSLECTVEGTSNPNLYWYRQAAGRGLQLLFYSVGIGQISSEVPQNLSASRPQDRQFILSSKKLLLSDSGFYLCASSGTRGSDTQYFGPGTRLTVL.

V usage is TRBV6-1 and J usage is TRBJ2-6; D gene unclear. Between the trimmed V and J ends, which lost 2 bases and 1 base, there was a span of 6 bases. Germline CDR1 reads MNHNS; CDR2 reads SASEGT. The length of the CDR3 is 15 residues. The CDR3 nucleotides are TGTGCCAGCAGTGAAAACCCTTCTGGGGCCAACGTCCTGACTTTC. Its translation: CASSENPSGANVLTF.

The CDR3 loop is CASSLQRDQETQYF. The DNA for the CDR3 is TGTGCCAGCAGCTTACAGAGGGATCAAGAGACCCAGTACTTC. The V call is TRBV11-2, the J call TRBJ2-5; the D gene is possibly TRBD2 (5 bases). The CDR3 sequence is 14 residues long. Germline values: CDR1 SGHAT, CDR2 FQNNGV. V was cut by 2 bases and J by 2 bases, with 9 bases left in between.

The chain combines TRBV7-2 with TRBJ2-1; 11 positions agree with TRBD2. After removal of 8 bases from V and 0 bases from J, the junction contained 6 bases not matched to a gene. This CDR3 has 16 amino acids. CDR1 is SGHTA and CDR2 is FQGNSA in the germline V gene. CDR3 bases: TGTGCCAGCGGACTAGCGGGTGCTGTCTCCTACAATGAGCAGTTCTTC. Its protein product is CASGLAGAVSYNEQFF.

This chain connects TRBV7-9 to TRBJ1-1, with D uncertain. The CDR3 length is 13 residues. V was clipped by 5 bases and J by 4 bases, with 11 bases between them. Germline lookup yields CDR1 SEHNR and CDR2 FQNEAQ (reference sequence). The CDR3 sequence: CASSENQVTEAFF. CDR3 nucleotide sequence: TGTGCCAGCAGCGAGAACCAGGTCACTGAAGCTTTCTTT. The full variable domain, completed using reference TRBV7-9 and TRBJ1-1, is DTGVSQNPRHKITKRGQNVTFRCDPISEHNRLYWYRQTLGQGPEFLTYFQNEAQLEKSRLLSDRFSAERPKGSFSTLEIQRTEQGDSAMYLCASSENQVTEAFFGQGTRLTVV.

The V gene is TRBV9, the J gene TRBJ2-7; TRBD1 is a possible D gene (5 bases). CDR1 and CDR2 from the germline V gene are SGDLS and YYNGEE. The CDR3 runs to 13 residues. The V end lost 7 bases, the J end lost 4 bases, and 15 bases lay between the germline ends. The CDR3 here is CASSPSTEYEQYF. The CDR3 DNA sequence: TGTGCCAGCTCACCCTCGACAGAGTACGAGCAGTACTTC.

In its sample, this clone ranks as medium-sized (0.01 to 0.1%). V is TRBV7-2 and J is TRBJ1-4; D is ambiguous. The CDR3 has 15 residues. Germline V gives CDR1 SGHTA, CDR2 FQGNSA. V was shortened by 1 base and J by 11 bases, with 17 bases between the two germline ends. The CDR3 nucleotides read TGTGCCAGCAGCTTAGTTTGGGAACCGGGTGGGAAACTGTTTTTT. Residues: CASSLVWEPGGKLFF.

The rearrangement uses TRBV11-2 and TRBJ1-4, with TRBD1 identical over 8 bases. Losses at the gene ends were 5 bases for V and 6 bases for J; bases not matched to a gene: 8. Per the germline V gene, CDR1 is SGHAT and CDR2 is FQNNGV. The CDR3 extends over 15 amino acids. DNA for the CDR3: TGTGCCAGCAGCCCATCTGGACAGGGATATGAAAAACTGTTTTTT. It translates to CASSPSGQGYEKLFF.

The genes are TRBV9 and TRBJ1-3, with 10 bases identical to TRBD1. Germline trimming cut 0 bases from V and 2 bases from J; bases unmatched to any gene: 5. Germline V gene lookup returns CDR1 SGDLS and CDR2 YYNGEE. The CDR3 has 17 residues. This CDR3 reads CASSVGSGQGTGNTIYF. CDR3 DNA sequence: TGTGCCAGCAGCGTAGGATCGGGACAGGGGACTGGAAACACCATATATTTT.

The chain employs TRBV4-3 and TRBJ2-1; D is perhaps TRBD1 (6 bases). CDR3 length: 17 residues. Per the germline V gene, CDR1 is LGHNA and CDR2 is YSLEER. V was trimmed by 0 bases and J by 7 bases, leaving 19 bases between them. CDR3 DNA: TGCGCCAGCAGCCAAGATGCTACAGGGTCAACTTCTAATGAGCAGTTCTTC. This encodes CASSQDATGSTSNEQFF.

The chain has TRBV27 and TRBJ1-6, with 7 bases lining up with TRBD1. With V trimmed by 2 bases and J by 0 bases, 1 base remained unmatched. Germline values: CDR1 MNHEY, CDR2 SMNVEV (reference sequence). The CDR3 covers 16 residues. The CDR3 nucleotides are TGTGCCAGCAGTTTAAACAGGGGCTCCTATAATTCACCCCTCCACTTT. Amino acids: CASSLNRGSYNSPLHF.

The CDR3 bases are TGTGCCAGCAGCTCGGGTGACCTTGGATCCTACAATGAGCAGTTCTTC. Encoded protein: CASSSGDLGSYNEQFF. The chain carries TRBV13 and TRBJ2-1; D not resolved. The V end lost 4 bases, the J end lost 1 base, and 14 bases lay between the germline ends. CDR3 length: 16 amino acids. The germline CDR1 and CDR2 sequences are PRHDT and FYEKMQ (reference sequence).

V is TRBV7-2 and J is TRBJ2-7; 11 nucleotides line up with TRBD2. Germline CDR1 and CDR2: SGHTA and FQGNSA. This CDR3 has 15 residues. V gave up 4 bases and J gave up 8 bases; unmatched junction bases: 10. The CDR3 protein is CASSSLAGGGLKQYF. The CDR3 region has the DNA TGTGCCAGCAGCTCTCTAGCGGGGGGCGGCCTCAAGCAGTACTTC.

The V and J genes are TRBV6-5 and TRBJ2-2; TRBD1 matches at 7 bases. Per germline, CDR1 MNHEY and CDR2 SVGAGI. Germline trimming cut 8 bases from V and 0 bases from J; bases unmatched to any gene: 0. This CDR3 is built from 13 residues. This chain's CDR3 is CASGTANTGELFF. DNA of the CDR3: TGTGCCAGCGGGACAGCGAACACCGGGGAGCTGTTTTTT.

This clone was observed a handful of times. J is TRBJ1-6 and V is TRBV11-2, with 7 bases lining up with TRBD1. V dropped 4 bases and J dropped 8; count of bases not matched to a gene: 11. CDR1 SGHAT and CDR2 FQNNGV come from the germline V gene. The CDR3 has 16 amino acids. The CDR3 here is CASSSQWGTEYSPLHF. CDR3 DNA sequence: TGTGCCAGCAGCTCCCAGTGGGGGACAGAATATTCACCCCTCCACTTT. Drawing the rest from reference TRBV11-2 and TRBJ1-6, the complete variable domain is EAGVAQSPRYKIIEKRQSVAFWCNPISGHATLYWYQQILGQGPKLLIQFQNNGVVDDSQLPKDRFSAERLKGVDSTLKIQPAKLEDSAVYLCASSSQWGTEYSPLHFGNGTRLTVT.